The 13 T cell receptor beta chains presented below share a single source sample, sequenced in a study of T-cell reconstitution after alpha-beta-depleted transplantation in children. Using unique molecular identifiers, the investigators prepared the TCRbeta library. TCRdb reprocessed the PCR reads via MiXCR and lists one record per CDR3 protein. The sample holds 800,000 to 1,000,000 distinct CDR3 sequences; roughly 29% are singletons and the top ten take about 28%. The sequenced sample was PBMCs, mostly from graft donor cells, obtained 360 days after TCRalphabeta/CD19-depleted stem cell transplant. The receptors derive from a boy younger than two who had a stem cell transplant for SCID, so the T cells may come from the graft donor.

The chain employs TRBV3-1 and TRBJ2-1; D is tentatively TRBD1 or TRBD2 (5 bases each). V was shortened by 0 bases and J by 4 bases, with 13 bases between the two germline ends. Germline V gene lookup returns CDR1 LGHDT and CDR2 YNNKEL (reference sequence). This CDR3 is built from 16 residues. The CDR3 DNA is TGTGCCAGCAGCCAAGATGGTCGGGGCCGTTACAATGAGCAGTTCTTC. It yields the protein CASSQDGRGRYNEQFF.

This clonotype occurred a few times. The CDR3, as DNA: TGCAGTGCTAGTGGGAGACTGGAGGGACAGCCCCAGCATTTT. This encodes CSASGRLEGQPQHF. This sequence joins TRBV20-1 and TRBJ1-5; the D is unclear. Per the germline V gene, CDR1 is DFQATT and CDR2 is SNEGSKA (reference sequence). Trimming took 3 bases from V and 7 from J, leaving 16 bases between them. The CDR3 has 14 residues.

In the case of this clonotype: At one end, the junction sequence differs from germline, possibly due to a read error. CDR3 sequence (DNA): TGCGCCAGCAGCTTGAACCTGCTCGCCGGGACTAGCGGGGGGGAGTTC. Protein: CASSLNLLAGTSGGEF. The chain combines TRBV5-1 with TRBJ2-7; 16 bases fit TRBD2. CDR1 SGHRS and CDR2 YFSETQ come from the germline V gene. There are 16 residues in the CDR3.

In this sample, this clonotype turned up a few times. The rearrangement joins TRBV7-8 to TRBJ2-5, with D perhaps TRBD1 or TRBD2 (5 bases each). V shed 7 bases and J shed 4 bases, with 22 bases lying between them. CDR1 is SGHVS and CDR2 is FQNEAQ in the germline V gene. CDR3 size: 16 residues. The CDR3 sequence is CASNKLGATMGETQYF. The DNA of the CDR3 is TGTGCCAGCAACAAACTCGGGGCGACCATGGGAGAGACCCAGTACTTC.

CDR3 bases: TGCAGTGCTAGAGACCTAGGGGGGACAGGGTTCGGCGAAGCTTTCTTT. Amino acids: CSARDLGGTGFGEAFF. This sequence joins TRBV20-1 and TRBJ1-1; TRBD1 aligns across 9 bases. This CDR3 comprises 16 residues. Germline V gives CDR1 DFQATT, CDR2 SNEGSKA (reference sequence). The V segment lost 0 bases and the J segment 8 bases; nucleotides outside the gene matches: 13.

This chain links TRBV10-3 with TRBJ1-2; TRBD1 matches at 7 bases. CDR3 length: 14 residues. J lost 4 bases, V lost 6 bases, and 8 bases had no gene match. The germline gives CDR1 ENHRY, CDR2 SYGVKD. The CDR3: CAISQQGFSYGYTF. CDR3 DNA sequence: TGTGCCATCAGCCAACAGGGGTTTAGCTATGGCTACACCTTC.

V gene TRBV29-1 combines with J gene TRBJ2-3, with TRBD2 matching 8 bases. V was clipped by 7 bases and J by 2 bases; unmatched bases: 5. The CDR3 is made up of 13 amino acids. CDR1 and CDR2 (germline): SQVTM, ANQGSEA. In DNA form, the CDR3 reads TGCAGCGGAAGACTAGCGCACACAGATACGCAGTATTTT. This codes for CSGRLAHTDTQYF.

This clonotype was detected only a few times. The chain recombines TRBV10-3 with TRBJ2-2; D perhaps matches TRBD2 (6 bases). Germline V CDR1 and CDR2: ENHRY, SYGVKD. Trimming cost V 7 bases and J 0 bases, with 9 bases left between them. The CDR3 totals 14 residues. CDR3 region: CAITGTPNTGELFF. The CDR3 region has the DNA TGTGCCATCACCGGGACTCCGAACACCGGGGAGCTGTTTTTT.

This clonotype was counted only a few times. The chain's CDR3 is CASSLKQGWTEAFF. Here the CDR3 DNA reads TGTGCCAGCAGCCTCAAACAGGGATGGACTGAAGCTTTCTTT. The chain uses TRBV7-6 and TRBJ1-1; possibly TRBD1 for D (6 bases). V shed 5 bases and J shed 5 bases, with 15 bases lying between them. CDR1 and CDR2 from the germline V gene are SGHVS and FNYEAQ. The length of the CDR3 is 14 residues.

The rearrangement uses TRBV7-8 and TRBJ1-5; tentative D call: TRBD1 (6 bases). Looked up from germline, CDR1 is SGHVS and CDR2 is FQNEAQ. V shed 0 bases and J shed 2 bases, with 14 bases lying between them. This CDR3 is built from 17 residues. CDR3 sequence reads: CASSLAWGALGNQPQHF. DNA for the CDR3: TGTGCCAGCAGCTTAGCGTGGGGGGCGCTCGGCAATCAGCCCCAGCATTTT.

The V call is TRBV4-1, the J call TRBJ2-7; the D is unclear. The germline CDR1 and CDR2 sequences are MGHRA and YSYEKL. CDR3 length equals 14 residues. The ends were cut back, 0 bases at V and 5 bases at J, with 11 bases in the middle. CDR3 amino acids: CASSQDPSVDEQYF. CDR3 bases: TGCGCCAGCAGCCAAGATCCTTCGGTGGACGAGCAGTACTTC.

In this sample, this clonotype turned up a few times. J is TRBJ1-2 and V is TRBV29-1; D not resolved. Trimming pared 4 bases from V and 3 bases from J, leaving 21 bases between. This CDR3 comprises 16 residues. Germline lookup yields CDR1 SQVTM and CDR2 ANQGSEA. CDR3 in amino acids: CSVGLGQMAEDYGYTF. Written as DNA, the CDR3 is TGCAGCGTTGGGCTCGGGCAGATGGCCGAGGACTATGGCTACACCTTC.

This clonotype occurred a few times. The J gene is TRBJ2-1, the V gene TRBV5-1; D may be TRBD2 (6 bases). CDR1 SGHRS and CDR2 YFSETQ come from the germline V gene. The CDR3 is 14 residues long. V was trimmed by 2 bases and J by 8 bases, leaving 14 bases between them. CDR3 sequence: CASSFRTGEDEQFF. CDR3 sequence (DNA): TGCGCCAGCAGCTTTCGAACGGGGGAAGATGAGCAGTTCTTC.